The present T cell receptor (beta chain) was sequenced within a study of HIV-infected children after antiretroviral therapy interruption. The wider study: Most children had recorded EBV and CMV exposure. Weeks 0, 12, interruption end (24 or 48), and about 3 years post-study gave interruption-arm samples.

Specified treatment: PENTA 11 planned treatment interruption arm or continuous ART arm. Only samples with at least 5 million viable PBMCs qualified. Sorting from thawed PBMCs isolated naive CD4+ CD45RA+ CD45RO- T cells. The TCR library was built from RNA with a 3' RACE protocol and unique molecular identifiers. TCRdb ran MiXCR on the 3' RACE reads and lists one entry per CDR3 protein. The sample lists 15,000 to 16,000 distinct CDR3 sequences, roughly 3.4% seen once, with over 4.5% in the top ten. Per germline, CDR1 SEHNR and CDR2 FQNEAQ (reference sequence). The CDR3 length is 15 residues. V was pared by 6 bases and J by 2 bases, with 14 bases between.

This clonotype originated in a child between 2 and 17 years old with HIV. Sequenced here: CD45RA+ CD4+ T cells from PBMCs, sampled from a donor given antiretroviral therapy, either interrupted or continuous. Stated subset: naive CD4+ CD45RA+ CD45RO- T cells. The chain joins TRBV7-9 to TRBJ2-1; TRBD1 might be the D (6 bases). CDR3 sequence: CASRRTGNPYNEQFF. CDR3 sequence (DNA): TGTGCCAGCAGACGAACAGGGAACCCCTACAATGAGCAGTTCTTC.